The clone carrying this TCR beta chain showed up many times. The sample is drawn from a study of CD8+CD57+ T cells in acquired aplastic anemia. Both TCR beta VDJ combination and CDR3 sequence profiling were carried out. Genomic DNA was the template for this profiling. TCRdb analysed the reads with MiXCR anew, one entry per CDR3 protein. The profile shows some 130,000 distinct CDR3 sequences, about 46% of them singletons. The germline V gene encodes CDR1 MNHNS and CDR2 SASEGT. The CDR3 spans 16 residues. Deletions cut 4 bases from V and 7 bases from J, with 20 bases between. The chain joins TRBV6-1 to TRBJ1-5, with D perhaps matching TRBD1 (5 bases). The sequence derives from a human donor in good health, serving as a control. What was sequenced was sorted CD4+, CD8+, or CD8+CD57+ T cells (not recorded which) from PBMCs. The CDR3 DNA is TGTGCCAGCAGTGGCGGGGCGGCGGGCAGGAGACAGCCCCAGCATTTT. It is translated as CASSGGAAGRRQPQHF.